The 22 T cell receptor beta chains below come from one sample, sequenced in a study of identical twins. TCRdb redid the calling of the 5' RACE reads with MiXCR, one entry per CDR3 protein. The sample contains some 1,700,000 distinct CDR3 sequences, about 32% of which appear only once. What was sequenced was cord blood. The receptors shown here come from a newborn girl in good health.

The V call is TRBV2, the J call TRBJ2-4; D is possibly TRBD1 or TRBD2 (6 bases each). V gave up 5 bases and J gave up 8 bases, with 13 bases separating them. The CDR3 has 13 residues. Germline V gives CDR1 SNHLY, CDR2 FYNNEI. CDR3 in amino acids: CASSPSGGHIQYF. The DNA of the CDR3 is TGTGCCAGCAGTCCCTCCGGGGGCCACATTCAGTACTTC.

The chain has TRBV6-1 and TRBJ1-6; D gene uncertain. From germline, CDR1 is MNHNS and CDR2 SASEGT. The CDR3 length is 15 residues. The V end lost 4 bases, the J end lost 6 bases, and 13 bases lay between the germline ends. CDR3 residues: CASSAGDKSNSPLHF. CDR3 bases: TGTGCCAGCAGTGCTGGGGATAAAAGTAATTCACCCCTCCACTTT.

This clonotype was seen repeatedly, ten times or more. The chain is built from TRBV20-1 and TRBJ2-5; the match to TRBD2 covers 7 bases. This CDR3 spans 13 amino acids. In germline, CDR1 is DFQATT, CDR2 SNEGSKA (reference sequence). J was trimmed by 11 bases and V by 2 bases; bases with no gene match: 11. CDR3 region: CSARPASSGEQYF. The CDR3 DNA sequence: TGCAGTGCTAGACCTGCTTCTAGCGGAGAGCAGTACTTC.

The CDR3 DNA follows: TGTGCCATCAGGCAGGAGGTCCAAGAGACCCAGTACTTC. Translation gives CAIRQEVQETQYF. The chain combines TRBV10-3 with TRBJ2-5; tentatively, D is TRBD2 (5 bases). The CDR3 has 13 amino acids. With 6 bases removed from V and 1 base from J, the gap between germline ends came to 9 bases. Germline V gene sequence: CDR1 ENHRY, CDR2 SYGVKD.

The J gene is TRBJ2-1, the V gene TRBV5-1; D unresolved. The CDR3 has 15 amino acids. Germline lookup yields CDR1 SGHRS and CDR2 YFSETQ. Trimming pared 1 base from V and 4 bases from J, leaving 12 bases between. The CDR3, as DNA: TGCGCCAGCAGCTTGTCTCGGACCGTGTACAATGAGCAGTTCTTC. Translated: CASSLSRTVYNEQFF.

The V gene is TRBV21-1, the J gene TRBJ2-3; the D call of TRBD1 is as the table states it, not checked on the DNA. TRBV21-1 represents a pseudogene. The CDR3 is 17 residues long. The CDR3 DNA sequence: TGTGCCAGCAGCAAAGGTGGGACAGGGTTGCACACAGATACGCAGTATTTT. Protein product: CASSKGGTGLHTDTQYF.

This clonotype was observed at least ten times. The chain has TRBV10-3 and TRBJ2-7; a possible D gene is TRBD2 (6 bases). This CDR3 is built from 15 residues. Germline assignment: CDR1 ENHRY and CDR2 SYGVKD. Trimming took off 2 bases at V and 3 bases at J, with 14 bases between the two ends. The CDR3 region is CAISEPNSGLYEQYF. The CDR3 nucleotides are TGTGCCATCAGTGAGCCGAATAGCGGCCTCTACGAGCAGTACTTC.

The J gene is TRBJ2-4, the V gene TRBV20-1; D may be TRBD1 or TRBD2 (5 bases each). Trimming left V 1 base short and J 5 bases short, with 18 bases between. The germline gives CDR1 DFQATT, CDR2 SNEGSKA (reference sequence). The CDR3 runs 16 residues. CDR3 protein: CSARVGVRRQQNIQYF. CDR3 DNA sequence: TGCAGTGCTAGAGTGGGGGTACGGCGGCAGCAAAACATTCAGTACTTC.

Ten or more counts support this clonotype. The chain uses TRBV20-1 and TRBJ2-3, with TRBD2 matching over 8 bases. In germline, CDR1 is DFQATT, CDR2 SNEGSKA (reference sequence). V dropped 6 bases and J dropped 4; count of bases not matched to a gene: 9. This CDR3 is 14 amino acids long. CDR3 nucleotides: TGCAGTGCCCTCAGGACTAGCTTGGCAGATACGCAGTATTTT. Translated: CSALRTSLADTQYF.

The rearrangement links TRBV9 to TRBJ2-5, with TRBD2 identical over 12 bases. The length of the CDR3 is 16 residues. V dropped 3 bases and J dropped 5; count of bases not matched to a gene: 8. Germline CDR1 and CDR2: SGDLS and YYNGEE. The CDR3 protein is CASSGVGLAGTETQYF. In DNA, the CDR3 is TGTGCCAGCAGCGGAGTAGGACTAGCGGGGACCGAGACCCAGTACTTC.

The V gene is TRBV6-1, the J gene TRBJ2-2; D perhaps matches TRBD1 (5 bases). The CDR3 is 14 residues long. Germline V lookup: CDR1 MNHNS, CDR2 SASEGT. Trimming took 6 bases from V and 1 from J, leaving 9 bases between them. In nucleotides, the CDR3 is TGTGCCAGCAGGAATACAGGGAACACCGGGGAGCTGTTTTTT. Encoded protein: CASRNTGNTGELFF.

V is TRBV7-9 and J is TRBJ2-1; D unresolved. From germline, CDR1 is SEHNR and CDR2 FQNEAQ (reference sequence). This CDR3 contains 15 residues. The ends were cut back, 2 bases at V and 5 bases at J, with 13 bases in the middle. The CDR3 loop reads CASSLRTRLDNEQFF. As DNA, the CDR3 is TGTGCCAGCAGCTTAAGGACCCGGTTAGACAATGAGCAGTTCTTC.

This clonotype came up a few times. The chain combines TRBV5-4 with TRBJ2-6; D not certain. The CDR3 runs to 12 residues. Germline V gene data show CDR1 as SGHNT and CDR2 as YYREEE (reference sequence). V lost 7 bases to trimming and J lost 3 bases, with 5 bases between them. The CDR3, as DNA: TGTGCCAGCGCGGTTGGGGCCAACGTCCTGACTTTC. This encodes CASAVGANVLTF.

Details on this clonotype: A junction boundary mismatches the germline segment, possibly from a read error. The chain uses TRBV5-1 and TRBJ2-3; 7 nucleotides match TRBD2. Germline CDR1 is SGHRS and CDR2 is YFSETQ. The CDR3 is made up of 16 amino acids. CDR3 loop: CASSFGLADNTDAQYF. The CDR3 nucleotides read TGCGCCAGCAGCTTCGGCCTAGCGGACAACACAGATGCGCAGTATTTT.

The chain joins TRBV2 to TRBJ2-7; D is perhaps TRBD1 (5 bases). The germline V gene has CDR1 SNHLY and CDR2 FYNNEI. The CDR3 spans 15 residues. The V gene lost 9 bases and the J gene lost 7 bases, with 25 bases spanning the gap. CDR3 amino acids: CASVWAGPSNNEQYF. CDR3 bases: TGTGCCAGTGTTTGGGCAGGGCCTTCAAACAATGAGCAGTACTTC.

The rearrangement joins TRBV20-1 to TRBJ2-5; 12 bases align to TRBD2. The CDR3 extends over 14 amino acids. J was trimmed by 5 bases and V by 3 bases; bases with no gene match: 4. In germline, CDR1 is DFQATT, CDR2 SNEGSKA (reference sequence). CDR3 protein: CSASGLAGRETQYF. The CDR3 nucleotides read TGCAGTGCTAGCGGACTAGCGGGACGGGAGACCCAGTACTTC.

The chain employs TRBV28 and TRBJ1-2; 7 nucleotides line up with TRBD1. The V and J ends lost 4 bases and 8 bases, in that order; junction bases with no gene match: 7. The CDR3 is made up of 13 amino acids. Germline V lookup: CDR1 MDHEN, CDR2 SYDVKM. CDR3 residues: CASSSRGQQGYTF. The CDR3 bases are TGTGCCAGCAGTTCCCGGGGACAGCAAGGCTACACCTTC.

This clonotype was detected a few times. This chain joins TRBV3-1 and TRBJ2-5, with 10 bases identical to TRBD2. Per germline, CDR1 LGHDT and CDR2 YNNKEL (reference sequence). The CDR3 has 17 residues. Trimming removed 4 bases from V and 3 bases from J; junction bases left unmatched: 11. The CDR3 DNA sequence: TGTGCCAGCAGCCCAACGCTAGCGGGAGTGGGAGAAGAGACCCAGTACTTC. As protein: CASSPTLAGVGEETQYF.

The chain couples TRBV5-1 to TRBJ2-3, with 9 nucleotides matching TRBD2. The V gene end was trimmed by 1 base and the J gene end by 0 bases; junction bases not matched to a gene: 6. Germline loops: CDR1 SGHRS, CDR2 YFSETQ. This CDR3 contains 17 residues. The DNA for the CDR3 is TGCGCCAGCAGCTTGCAAGCGGGGGGCCTAAGCACAGATACGCAGTATTTT. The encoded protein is CASSLQAGGLSTDTQYF.

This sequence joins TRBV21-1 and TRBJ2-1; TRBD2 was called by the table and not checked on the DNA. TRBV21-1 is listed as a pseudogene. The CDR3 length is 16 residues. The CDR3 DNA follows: TGTGCCAGCAGCAAAGCCGTTCTAGCGGACTACAATGAGCAGTTCTTC. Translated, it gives CASSKAVLADYNEQFF.

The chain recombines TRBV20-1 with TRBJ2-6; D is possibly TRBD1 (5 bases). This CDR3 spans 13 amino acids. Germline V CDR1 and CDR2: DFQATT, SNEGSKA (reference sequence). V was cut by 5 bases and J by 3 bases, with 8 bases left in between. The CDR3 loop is CSAQQVGANVLTF. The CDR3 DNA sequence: TGCAGTGCTCAACAGGTTGGGGCCAACGTCCTGACTTTC.

CDR3 residues: CASSFSQTSSWADTQYF. CDR3 bases: TGCGCCAGCAGCTTTAGCCAGACTAGCAGTTGGGCAGATACGCAGTATTTT. The V gene is TRBV5-1, the J gene TRBJ2-3, with 7 bases aligning to TRBD2. With 2 bases clipped from V and 4 bases from J, the junction kept 13 bases outside the gene matches. CDR1 and CDR2 (germline): SGHRS, YFSETQ. CDR3 length: 17 amino acids.